Below, 25 T cell receptor beta chains from the same sample are listed, as sequenced in a study of Tregs in tolerant kidney transplant recipients. Profiling relied on immunoSEQ multiplex PCR, and the TCRdb table lists in-frame clones only, not all of them. This table has approximately 69,000 clones, 85% to 90% appearing once. The sequencing used CD4+ T cells from blood, collected before the transplant. The receptors were gathered from a human donor who received a combined kidney and bone marrow transplant.

This clone has just one count. The chain employs TRBV28 and TRBJ1-5; tentative D call: TRBD1 (6 bases). This CDR3 is built from 13 residues. V lost 7 bases and J lost 1, with 8 bases in between. From germline, CDR1 is MDHEN and CDR2 SYDVKM. CDR3: CASIQGSNQPQHF. The CDR3 region has the DNA TGTGCCAGCATACAGGGAAGCAATCAGCCCCAGCATTTT.

This chain links TRBV19 with TRBJ2-2, with 7 positions matching TRBD2. J gave up 1 base and V 7 bases, and 3 bases lay outside the gene matches. The CDR3 is made up of 14 amino acids. CDR1 and CDR2 (germline): LNHDA, SQIVND (reference sequence). This CDR3 is CASKGGRNTGELFF. The CDR3, as DNA: TGTGCCAGTAAGGGCGGGAGGAACACCGGGGAGCTGTTTTTT.

The rearrangement joins TRBV7-2 to TRBJ1-3; perhaps TRBD1 as D (5 bases). Germline values: CDR1 SGHTA, CDR2 FQGNSA. This CDR3 region has 15 residues. Trimming left V 5 bases short and J 4 bases short, with 15 bases between. The CDR3 DNA is TGTGCCAGCAGCATGTCCGGGACTGAGGGAAACACCATATATTTT. Translated, it gives CASSMSGTEGNTIYF.

The V gene is TRBV2, the J gene TRBJ2-7, with D perhaps TRBD2 (6 bases). CDR3 length: 14 residues. Trimming shortened V by 4 bases and J by 2 bases, and 12 bases separated the two germline ends. CDR1 and CDR2 (germline): SNHLY, FYNNEI. CDR3 DNA sequence: TGTGCCAGCAGTGGACTAGTAGGGGCCTACGAGCAGTACTTC. This gives the protein CASSGLVGAYEQYF.

The chain uses TRBV28 and TRBJ2-5; 11 nucleotides match TRBD2. Germline V gives CDR1 MDHEN, CDR2 SYDVKM. The length of the CDR3 is 16 residues. J was trimmed by 9 bases and V by 7 bases; bases with no gene match: 16. The chain's CDR3 is CASNSPLAGGVSAQYF. The CDR3 DNA sequence: TGTGCCAGCAACTCCCCCCTAGCGGGGGGAGTGTCGGCCCAGTACTTC.

Here the CDR3 DNA reads TGTGCCAGCAGCCGGGAGGGAGGAGATACGCAGTATTTT. Its protein is CASSREGGDTQYF. The chain links TRBV2 to TRBJ2-3, with 8 bases that match TRBD2. Trimming at V came to 6 bases and at J to 5 bases, leaving 4 bases not matched to a gene. The CDR3 runs 13 residues. CDR1 and CDR2 (germline): SNHLY, FYNNEI.

The sample holds one count of this clone. The CDR3 sequence is CASSLKPSSTDTQYF. The CDR3 region has the DNA TGTGCCAGCAGTCTAAAGCCGTCTAGCACAGATACGCAGTATTTT. The rearrangement uses TRBV27 and TRBJ2-3; D unclear. Trimming stripped 5 bases from V and 0 bases from J, with 12 bases between. This CDR3 is built from 15 residues. The germline gives CDR1 MNHEY, CDR2 SMNVEV (reference sequence).

This clone showed up just a few times. The J gene is TRBJ2-2, the V gene TRBV2, with a weak D call TRBD2 (6 bases). Germline-derived CDR1 and CDR2 are SNHLY and FYNNEI. The CDR3 runs to 14 residues. The V gene lost 7 bases and the J gene lost 6 bases, with 15 bases spanning the gap. The DNA of the CDR3 is TGTGCCAGCACCCCGGGACTCACCCCCGGGGAGCTGTTTTTT. Its translation: CASTPGLTPGELFF.

J is TRBJ2-7 and V is TRBV4-3, with 9 bases fitting TRBD2. Germline CDR1 LGHNA, CDR2 YSLEER. The CDR3 extends over 14 amino acids. V lost 3 bases to trimming and J lost 4 bases; unmatched junction nucleotides: 4. In nucleotides, the CDR3 is TGCGCCAGCAGCCAGCGGCTAGCGGGATACGAGCAGTACTTC. This gives the protein CASSQRLAGYEQYF.

J is TRBJ2-3 and V is TRBV5-6, with 7 nucleotides matching TRBD2. Germline V CDR1 and CDR2: SGHDT, YYEEEE. CDR3 length equals 12 residues. Unmatched junction bases numbered 8, after V lost 5 bases and J lost 11 bases. CDR3 in DNA: TGTGCCAGCAGATCTACTAGCGCGATGCAGTATTTT. Residues: CASRSTSAMQYF.

This clone was seen a single time. The gene calls are TRBV7-9 and TRBJ2-7; 9 nucleotides align to TRBD1. Trimming cost V 1 base and J 7 bases; bases outside gene matches: 5. The V gene's germline CDR1 is SEHNR and CDR2 FQNEAQ (reference sequence). The CDR3 sequence is 14 residues long. The CDR3 bases are TGTGCCAGCAGCTTAGGGGGGACAGGGAGAGAGCAGTACTTC. Amino acids: CASSLGGTGREQYF. The full variable domain, in which reference TRBV7-9 and TRBJ2-7 provide the parts outside the CDR3, is DTGVSQNPRHKITKRGQNVTFRCDPISEHNRLYWYRQTLGQGPEFLTYFQNEAQLEKSRLLSDRFSAERPKGSFSTLEIQRTEQGDSAMYLCASSLGGTGREQYFGPGTRLTVT.

This chain uses TRBV7-3 with TRBJ1-1; D ambiguous. V was trimmed by 2 bases and J by 2 bases, leaving 6 bases between them. Germline V gene lookup returns CDR1 SGHTA and CDR2 FQGTGA. The CDR3 runs to 13 residues. The CDR3 DNA reads as TGTGCCAGCAGCTTAGGTAGTAACACTGAAGCTTTCTTT. This sequence encodes CASSLGSNTEAFF.

This chain links TRBV5-1 with TRBJ1-2; D might be TRBD1 (6 bases). The CDR3 has 14 amino acids. Germline V lookup: CDR1 SGHRS, CDR2 YFSETQ. Trimming pared 0 bases from V and 8 bases from J, leaving 14 bases between. CDR3 sequence reads: CASSLEAGVGGYTF. As DNA, the CDR3 is TGCGCCAGCAGCTTGGAGGCAGGGGTAGGCGGCTACACCTTC.

The chain joins TRBV29-1 to TRBJ2-3; 12 bases line up with TRBD2. CDR1 and CDR2 from the germline V gene are SQVTM and ANQGSEA. The junction had 11 bases not matched to a gene; V was cut back by 5 bases and J by 5 bases. The CDR3 loop spans 16 amino acids. The CDR3 DNA reads TGCAGCGTTTCCCCCATGACTAGCGGGAGAGGAGATACGCAGTATTTT. Residues: CSVSPMTSGRGDTQYF.

This chain joins TRBV11-2 and TRBJ1-2, with D possibly TRBD1 on 5 matching bases. The V gene lost 2 bases and the J gene lost 4 bases, with 11 bases spanning the gap. Germline-derived CDR1 and CDR2 are SGHAT and FQNNGV. The length of the CDR3 is 14 residues. The CDR3 loop reads CASSLSEGPYGYTF. Written as DNA, the CDR3 is TGTGCCAGCAGCTTATCGGAGGGGCCCTATGGCTACACCTTC.

V is TRBV6-5 and J is TRBJ2-7; 9 nucleotides agree with TRBD2. Germline trimming cut 7 bases from V and 3 bases from J; bases unmatched to any gene: 10. This CDR3 is built from 15 residues. Per germline, CDR1 MNHEY and CDR2 SVGAGI. The CDR3 sequence: CASTRRASGVYEQYF. The CDR3 DNA sequence: TGTGCCAGCACCAGGCGGGCTAGCGGGGTCTACGAGCAGTACTTC.

This sequence joins TRBV10-3 and TRBJ2-7, with 9 bases identical to TRBD1. V was pared by 6 bases and J by 6 bases, with 3 bases of the junction left unmatched. CDR1 and CDR2 from the germline V gene are ENHRY and SYGVKD. The CDR3 consists of 12 residues. In DNA, the CDR3 is TGTGCCATCAGACAGGGGGCCTCCGAGCAGTACTTC. Its translation: CAIRQGASEQYF.

V and J are TRBV19 and TRBJ1-2, with D tentatively TRBD1 (5 bases). The CDR3 spans 15 residues. The ends were cut back, 6 bases at V and 3 bases at J, with 17 bases in the middle. Germline-derived CDR1 and CDR2 are LNHDA and SQIVND (reference sequence). CDR3 in DNA: TGTGCCAGTAGGTCCCTAGGGGCCGTGGACTATGGCTACACCTTC. Translation gives CASRSLGAVDYGYTF. The whole variable domain, remainder taken from reference TRBV19 and TRBJ1-2, is DGGITQSPKYLFRKEGQNVTLSCEQNLNHDAMYWYRQDPGQGLRLIYYSQIVNDFQKGDIAEGYSVSREKKESFPLTVTSAQKNPTAFYLCASRSLGAVDYGYTFGSGTRLTVV.

The sample holds one count of this clone. In DNA form, the CDR3 reads TGTGCCAGCAGGGGGGGGCAGCATAACTATGGCTACACCTTC. Protein sequence: CASRGGQHNYGYTF. The chain couples TRBV28 to TRBJ1-2, with D possibly being TRBD1 (6 bases). This CDR3 has 14 residues. Trimming shortened V by 6 bases and J by 1 base, and 12 bases separated the two germline ends. Germline assignment: CDR1 MDHEN and CDR2 SYDVKM.

The chain couples TRBV6-5 to TRBJ2-1; 7 nucleotides match TRBD1. J lost 5 bases, V lost 6 bases, and 4 bases had no gene match. The CDR3 totals 13 residues. Germline loops: CDR1 MNHEY, CDR2 SVGAGI. As DNA, the CDR3 is TGTGCCAGCAGCCGGACAGGCGACAATGAGCAGTTCTTC. Amino acid sequence: CASSRTGDNEQFF.

The rearrangement uses TRBV19 and TRBJ2-1; 11 bases map to TRBD2. This CDR3 is built from 17 residues. V shed 7 bases, J shed 8 bases, and the junction held 16 bases outside the gene matches. Germline CDR1 LNHDA, CDR2 SQIVND (reference sequence). CDR3 DNA sequence: TGTGCCAGTACCCTAAGGGGTTTAGCGGGAGGGGGCTATGAGCAGTTCTTC. Translation: CASTLRGLAGGGYEQFF.

The CDR3 nucleotides read TGTGCCAGCAGCTTAGGAGTCCTCGGTGAGCAGTTCTTC. Translated, it gives CASSLGVLGEQFF. The chain couples TRBV7-3 to TRBJ2-1; D is unresolved. V dropped 2 bases and J dropped 9 bases, with 11 bases sitting between them. The CDR3 sequence is 13 residues long. Germline lookup yields CDR1 SGHTA and CDR2 FQGTGA.

The chain employs TRBV28 and TRBJ2-7; weak D call: TRBD2 (5 bases). Per germline, CDR1 MDHEN and CDR2 SYDVKM. The V and J ends lost 10 bases and 7 bases respectively, with 23 bases between them. There are 14 residues in the CDR3. This CDR3 is CATSPPRDRGEQYF. In DNA form, the CDR3 reads TGTGCCACCTCACCTCCCCGGGATCGTGGGGAGCAGTACTTC.

The chain has TRBV2 and TRBJ1-2; 7 positions agree with TRBD1. There are 14 residues in the CDR3. The V gene end was trimmed by 4 bases and the J gene end by 3 bases; junction bases not matched to a gene: 5. Per the germline V gene, CDR1 is SNHLY and CDR2 is FYNNEI. The CDR3 loop reads CASSGQGRDYGYTF. The CDR3 DNA reads TGTGCCAGCAGTGGACAGGGACGCGACTATGGCTACACCTTC.

The chain is built from TRBV19 and TRBJ2-7, with TRBD2 matching 10 bases. Trimming cost V 4 bases and J 1 base; bases outside gene matches: 16. Germline V gene data show CDR1 as LNHDA and CDR2 as SQIVND (reference sequence). CDR3 length: 19 residues. CDR3 loop: CASSSRGLAAATGSYEQYF. The CDR3 coding sequence is TGTGCCAGTAGTAGCCGCGGACTAGCGGCGGCAACGGGATCCTACGAGCAGTACTTC.